The 17 T cell receptor beta chains in this list originate from one sample, sequenced in a study of vaccination and CD4 T cells after COVID-19. No antigen is known for these receptors. Treatment given: roughly 11-day PBMC culture with coronavirus spike peptide pools or control peptides (ViraFEST assay). The Oncomine TCR Beta short-read assay was applied to DNA of cultured CD4+ T cells. Via MiXCR, TCRdb re-called the PCR reads, giving one row per CDR3 protein. The table lists approximately 13,000 distinct CDR3 sequences, approximately 76% of them singletons. The sequenced sample consisted of CD4+ T cells from blood, cultured in vitro. All receptors come from a human donor who had recovered from COVID-19.

In DNA form, the CDR3 reads TGTGCCAGTAGTATCCTGGACAGGGACAGTCAGCCCCAGCATTTT. It yields the protein CASSILDRDSQPQHF. V and J are TRBV19 and TRBJ1-5; 8 bases match TRBD1. Unmatched junction bases numbered 7, after V lost 3 bases and J lost 6 bases. The germline V gene has CDR1 LNHDA and CDR2 SQIVND (reference sequence). The CDR3 extends over 15 amino acids.

This clonotype is a singleton in its sample. V gene TRBV7-3 combines with J gene TRBJ1-2, with D unclear. Germline CDR1 is SGHTA and CDR2 is FQGTGA. CDR3 length: 14 residues. The ends were cut back, 0 bases at V and 4 bases at J, with 9 bases in the middle. CDR3 DNA sequence: TGTGCCAGCAGCTTAACGGTAGAGAGCTATGGCTACACCTTC. Its translation: CASSLTVESYGYTF. The full variable domain, in which reference TRBV7-3 and TRBJ1-2 provide the parts outside the CDR3, is GAGVSQTPSNKVTEKGKYVELRCDPISGHTALYWYRQSLGQGPEFLIYFQGTGAADDSGLPNDRFFAVRPEGSVSTLKIQRTERGDSAVYLCASSLTVESYGYTFGSGTRLTVV.

This sequence joins TRBV10-3 and TRBJ2-7, with 8 bases identical to TRBD1. V lost 6 bases, J lost 2 bases, and 9 bases stayed unmatched. Germline-derived CDR1 and CDR2 are ENHRY and SYGVKD. CDR3 length: 15 residues. This CDR3 reads CAIRYSDRGPYEQYF. The CDR3 nucleotides are TGTGCCATCAGATACTCAGACAGGGGCCCCTACGAGCAGTACTTC.

The chain uses TRBV6-2 or TRBV6-3 and TRBJ2-5; 9 nucleotides match TRBD1. Germline CDR1 reads MNHEY; CDR2 reads SVGEGT. V was clipped by 5 bases and J by 3 bases; unmatched bases: 10. CDR3 size: 16 residues. Written as DNA, the CDR3 is TGTGCCAGCAGTGCCAACAGGGGGCTACTAAAAGAGACCCAGTACTTC. This codes for CASSANRGLLKETQYF.

By proportion, this clonotype is large. The chain combines TRBV7-3 with TRBJ2-1; D not resolved. V was cut by 5 bases and J by 8 bases, with 13 bases left in between. The CDR3 sequence is 13 residues long. Looked up from germline, CDR1 is SGHTA and CDR2 is FQGTGA. The DNA of the CDR3 is TGTGCCAGCAGCAGTTACTTAAGCGATGAGCAGTTCTTC. It is translated as CASSSYLSDEQFF.

J is TRBJ1-5 and V is TRBV6-2 or TRBV6-3; D is unclear. Deletions cut 2 bases from V and 7 bases from J, with 27 bases between. The length of the CDR3 is 19 residues. The germline CDR1 and CDR2 sequences are MNHEY and SVGEGT. CDR3 protein: CASSYTPYSLGGFGQPQHF. In DNA form, the CDR3 reads TGTGCCAGCAGTTACACCCCGTACTCTTTAGGAGGTTTTGGGCAGCCCCAGCATTTT.

CDR3 coding DNA: TGTGCCAGCAGCTTAGATCATCGGCGTTCAACGAATTCACCCCTCCACTTT. This translates into CASSLDHRRSTNSPLHF. The genes are TRBV11-2 and TRBJ1-6; no clear D. This CDR3 spans 17 amino acids. Trimming shortened V by 0 bases and J by 7 bases, and 16 bases separated the two germline ends. Germline V gives CDR1 SGHAT, CDR2 FQNNGV.

This clonotype was observed a single time. J is TRBJ1-6 and V is TRBV7-2; 7 bases line up with TRBD1. Germline CDR1 and CDR2: SGHTA and FQGNSA. V lost 5 bases, J lost 0 bases, and 1 base stayed unmatched. This CDR3 spans 15 amino acids. CDR3 in DNA: TGTGCCAGCAGCCCAGGGGGCTCCTATAATTCACCCCTCCACTTT. Translated: CASSPGGSYNSPLHF. The full variable domain, in which reference TRBV7-2 and TRBJ1-6 provide the parts outside the CDR3, is GAGVSQSPSNKVTEKGKDVELRCDPISGHTALYWYRQSLGQGLEFLIYFQGNSAPDKSGLPSDRFSAERTGGSVSTLTIQRTQQEDSAVYLCASSPGGSYNSPLHFGNGTRLTVT.

The genes are TRBV6-5 and TRBJ2-1; 8 bases agree with TRBD1. Germline assignment: CDR1 MNHEY and CDR2 SVGAGI. V gave up 4 bases and J gave up 10 bases; unmatched junction bases: 6. This CDR3 has 13 amino acids. DNA for the CDR3: TGTGCCAGCAGTTCCCGGACAGGGCGGGAGCAGTTCTTC. It encodes CASSSRTGREQFF.

This clonotype has just one count. The chain employs TRBV15 and TRBJ1-6, with TRBD1 as a possible D gene (5 bases). The V gene lost 5 bases and the J gene lost 7 bases, with 15 bases spanning the gap. The germline CDR1 and CDR2 sequences are LNHNV and YYDKDF (reference sequence). This CDR3 contains 15 residues. CDR3 nucleotides: TGTGCCACCAGCGGATTACAGGCCCTAAATTCACCCCTCCACTTT. Translating gives CATSGLQALNSPLHF.

V is TRBV6-2 or TRBV6-3 and J is TRBJ1-5, with no clear D. V was cut by 0 bases and J by 4 bases, with 7 bases left in between. The CDR3 spans 14 residues. Germline V gene lookup returns CDR1 MNHEY and CDR2 SVGEGT. DNA of the CDR3: TGTGCCAGCAGTTACTCCGCGCGGAATCAGCCCCAGCATTTT. Translation: CASSYSARNQPQHF.

The J gene is TRBJ1-5, the V gene TRBV20-1, with D perhaps TRBD1 (5 bases). There are 13 residues in the CDR3. V was cut by 1 base and J by 5 bases, with 9 bases left in between. Germline CDR1 and CDR2: DFQATT and SNEGSKA (reference sequence). The CDR3 DNA follows: TGCAGTGCTAGAGGCGACAGAGATCAGCCCCAGCATTTT. It yields the protein CSARGDRDQPQHF.

The V and J genes are TRBV27 and TRBJ2-1, with 13 bases lining up with TRBD2. Trimming took 5 bases from V and 0 from J; bases not matched to a gene: 13. CDR3 length: 20 amino acids. Germline-derived CDR1 and CDR2 are MNHEY and SMNVEV (reference sequence). CDR3: CASSDLPGLAGIDSYNEQFF. In DNA form, the CDR3 reads TGTGCCAGCAGTGACTTACCGGGACTAGCGGGAATCGACTCCTACAATGAGCAGTTCTTC.

CDR3 region: CATGPRAGAVETQYF. For the CDR3, the DNA is TGTGCCACCGGCCCCCGGGCGGGAGCTGTGGAGACCCAGTACTTC. The chain uses TRBV15 and TRBJ2-5; 7 positions match TRBD2. The V segment lost 8 bases and the J segment 5 bases; nucleotides outside the gene matches: 14. The CDR3 sequence is 15 residues long. The V gene's germline CDR1 is LNHNV and CDR2 YYDKDF (reference sequence).

The chain is built from TRBV4-1 and TRBJ1-6; no definite D call. Germline V lookup: CDR1 MGHRA, CDR2 YSYEKL. The CDR3 is 12 amino acids. V dropped 0 bases and J dropped 10 bases, with 4 bases sitting between them. The CDR3 loop reads CASSQDRSPLHF. Here the CDR3 DNA reads TGCGCCAGCAGCCAAGACAGGTCACCCCTCCACTTT.

This chain links TRBV20-1 with TRBJ2-1; 9 bases are a match to TRBD2. CDR1 and CDR2 from the germline V gene are DFQATT and SNEGSKA (reference sequence). This CDR3 comprises 15 residues. The junction had 13 bases not matched to a gene; V was cut back by 6 bases and J by 7 bases. CDR3 in amino acids: CSAEEAGGPRNEQFF. The CDR3 DNA sequence: TGCAGTGCCGAGGAGGCGGGAGGGCCTCGTAATGAGCAGTTCTTC.

The rearrangement links TRBV11-2 to TRBJ1-2, with 9 positions matching TRBD1. J gave up 4 bases and V 5 bases, and 14 bases lay outside the gene matches. Germline CDR1 and CDR2: SGHAT and FQNNGV. The CDR3 is 17 residues long. CDR3 bases: TGTGCCAGCAGCGTACAGGGGGCGATGGCTATCGTCTATGGCTACACCTTC. This encodes CASSVQGAMAIVYGYTF.